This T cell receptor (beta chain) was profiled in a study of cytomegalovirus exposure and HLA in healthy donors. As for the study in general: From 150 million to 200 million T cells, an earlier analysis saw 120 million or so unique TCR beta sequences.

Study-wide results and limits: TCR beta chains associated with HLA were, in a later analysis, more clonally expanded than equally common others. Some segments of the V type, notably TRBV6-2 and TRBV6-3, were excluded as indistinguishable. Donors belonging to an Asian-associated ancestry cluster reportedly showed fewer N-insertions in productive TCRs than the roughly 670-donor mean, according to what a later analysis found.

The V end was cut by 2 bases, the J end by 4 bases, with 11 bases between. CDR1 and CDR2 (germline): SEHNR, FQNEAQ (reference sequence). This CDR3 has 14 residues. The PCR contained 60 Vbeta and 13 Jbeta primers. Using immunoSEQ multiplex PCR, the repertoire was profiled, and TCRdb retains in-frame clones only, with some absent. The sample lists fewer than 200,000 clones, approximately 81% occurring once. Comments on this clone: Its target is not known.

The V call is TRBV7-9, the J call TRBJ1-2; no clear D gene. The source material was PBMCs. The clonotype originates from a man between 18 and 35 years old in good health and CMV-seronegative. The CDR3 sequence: CASSLPYGGYGYTF. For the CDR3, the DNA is TGTGCCAGCAGCTTACCTTACGGAGGCTATGGCTACACCTTC.